This T cell receptor (beta chain) was recovered during a study of blood T cell repertoires in COVID-19. Germline V gene sequence: CDR1 LNHDA, CDR2 SQIVND (reference sequence). The CDR3 has 14 residues. J lost 0 bases, V lost 7 bases, and 2 bases had no gene match. Method: immunoSEQ multiplex PCR; TCRdb's copy keeps in-frame clones and lacks some. The sample lists 100,000 to 150,000 clones; about 81% were seen once. The specimen sequenced was peripheral blood. This TCR derives from a man aged 25-45 years with COVID-19, enrolled during active disease. The V gene is TRBV19, the J gene TRBJ1-3, with 8 bases matching TRBD1. CDR3 sequence (DNA): TGTGCCAGTAAGGGACAGGCCTCTGGAAACACCATATATTTT. This codes for CASKGQASGNTIYF.